Listed here are 9 T cell receptor beta chains from one sample, sequenced in a study of blood T cell repertoires in COVID-19. Sequencing used immunoSEQ multiplex PCR; TCRdb keeps in-frame clones, though not all of them. This table holds approximately 230,000 clones, about 86% found once. The specimen was peripheral blood. The source is a man at least 80 years old with acute or convalescent COVID-19.

This clone was seen a few times. This chain's CDR3 is CASRADRVGYNEQFF. Written as DNA, the CDR3 is TGTGCCAGCAGAGCAGACAGGGTTGGGTACAATGAGCAGTTCTTC. The chain uses TRBV28 and TRBJ2-1; TRBD1 aligns across 7 bases. V gave up 6 bases and J gave up 4 bases; unmatched junction bases: 9. The CDR3 is 15 residues long. Germline lookup yields CDR1 MDHEN and CDR2 SYDVKM.

The chain is built from TRBV19 and TRBJ1-1; D uncertain. CDR1 is LNHDA, CDR2 SQIVND, per germline (reference sequence). The CDR3 runs 13 residues. Trimming cost V 3 bases and J 1 base, with 6 bases left between them. The CDR3 coding sequence is TGTGCCAGTAGTATGGGCCCGAACACTGAAGCTTTCTTT. Translating it yields CASSMGPNTEAFF.

The chain recombines TRBV28 with TRBJ1-3; 7 nucleotides agree with TRBD1. The CDR3 sequence is 13 residues long. The junction had 1 base not matched to a gene; V was cut back by 5 bases and J by 3 bases. Germline values: CDR1 MDHEN, CDR2 SYDVKM. The CDR3 here is CASSRGHGNTIYF. In DNA, the CDR3 is TGTGCCAGCAGTAGGGGGCATGGAAACACCATATATTTT. Looking up the rest from reference TRBV28 and TRBJ1-3 gives the full variable domain: DVKVTQSSRYLVKRTGEKVFLECVQDMDHENMFWYRQDPGLGLRLIYFSYDVKMKEKGDIPEGYSVSREKKERFSLILESASTNQTSMYLCASSRGHGNTIYFGEGSWLTVV.

This clone was counted between two and nine times. The rearrangement links TRBV5-1 to TRBJ2-7; 8 bases agree with TRBD2. Germline lookup yields CDR1 SGHRS and CDR2 YFSETQ. The CDR3 extends over 17 amino acids. Unmatched junction bases numbered 22, after V lost 7 bases and J lost 7 bases. CDR3 sequence: CASRSSGGGRPEGEQYF. CDR3 nucleotide sequence: TGCGCCAGCCGATCATCCGGGGGCGGGAGGCCCGAGGGAGAGCAGTACTTC.

The genes are TRBV19 and TRBJ2-1; TRBD1 matches at 9 bases. Germline-derived CDR1 and CDR2 are LNHDA and SQIVND (reference sequence). With 5 bases clipped from V and 5 bases from J, the junction kept 7 bases outside the gene matches. The CDR3 spans 15 residues. The CDR3 coding sequence is TGTGCCAGTAGTGATCCGGGACAGGGTAACAATGAGCAGTTCTTC. This codes for CASSDPGQGNNEQFF.

This clone was seen a handful of times. This chain connects TRBV3-1 (or the pseudogene TRBV3-2) to TRBJ1-5; D might be TRBD1 (5 bases). CDR1 and CDR2 (germline): LGHDT, YNNKEL (reference sequence). Trimming removed 1 base from V and 10 bases from J, with 14 bases in between. The CDR3 is 14 amino acids. This CDR3 is CASSQGQGFAPQHF. In nucleotides, the CDR3 is TGTGCCAGCAGCCAAGGGCAGGGATTCGCTCCCCAGCATTTT.

Details on this clone: Other DNA sequences in this sample translate to the same CDR3. J is TRBJ1-4 and V is TRBV6-5; D perhaps matches TRBD1 (5 bases). The V end was cut by 2 bases, the J end by 2 bases, with 9 bases between. The CDR3 loop spans 15 amino acids. Germline V gene data show CDR1 as MNHEY and CDR2 as SVGAGI. The CDR3 DNA follows: TGTGCCAGCAGTTACGCTGGGGCGACTAATGAAAAACTGTTTTTT. It specifies CASSYAGATNEKLFF.

With regard to this clone: One end of the junction does not line up with germline, which may come from a read error. This chain connects TRBV6-1 to TRBJ2-7; D gene uncertain. The CDR3 runs 12 residues. Germline CDR1 MNHNS, CDR2 SASEGT. The CDR3 loop is CASSELRLPKDF. The DNA of the CDR3 is TGTGCCAGCAGTGAACTGAGACTCCCTAAGGACTTC.

V and J are TRBV5-6 and TRBJ2-5, with 7 positions matching TRBD1. Germline V gene sequence: CDR1 SGHDT, CDR2 YYEEEE. This CDR3 is built from 16 residues. The V segment lost 2 bases and the J segment 5 bases; nucleotides outside the gene matches: 12. CDR3 region: CASSFPAATTGETQYF. The CDR3 DNA sequence: TGTGCCAGCAGCTTTCCAGCAGCAACGACAGGGGAGACCCAGTACTTC.